This T cell receptor beta chain came from a study of T-cell reconstitution after alpha-beta-depleted transplantation in children. Many counts were recorded for this clonotype. Molecular barcoding with unique molecular identifiers was used for the TCRbeta library. TCRdb recomputed calls from the PCR reads with MiXCR, one row per CDR3 protein. The table lists about 610,000 distinct CDR3 sequences, roughly a tenth of them singletons. Germline lookup yields CDR1 MNHNY and CDR2 SVGAGI (reference sequence). The V end lost 6 bases, the J end lost 5 bases, and 4 bases lay between the germline ends. This CDR3 contains 11 residues.

The sequence was collected from a human donor who donated a stem cell graft to a child with acute myeloid leukemia. The V and J genes are TRBV6-6 and TRBJ2-2; D not certain. Specimen: PBMCs from the stem cell graft donor, collected from the stem cell graft. CDR3 sequence: CASRKTGELFF. CDR3 DNA: TGTGCCAGCAGAAAGACCGGGGAGCTGTTTTTT.